Listed here are 21 T cell receptor beta chains from one sample, sequenced in a study of regulatory T cells in long-lasting Graves disease. The authors built TCR beta libraries using iRepertoire HTBI primers and Arm-PCR of CDR3 regions. TCRdb reprocessed the multiplex PCR reads with MiXCR, giving one entry per CDR3 protein. The table records 580,000 or so distinct CDR3 sequences, 16% of them present only once. The time point is: newly diagnosed GD, antithyroid drugs for less than 3 months. PBMC RNA was the source of the TCR library. These data also featured in a second study, about T cells in Graves' hyperthyroidism and ophthalmopathy.

The sample here was peripheral blood mononuclear cells (PBMCs), taken at new diagnosis, from a patient treated with antithyroid drugs. The source is a man between 18 and 29 years old with Graves disease.

The table lists this clonotype with a few counts. The chain is built from TRBV14 and TRBJ2-5; D possibly corresponds to TRBD2 (5 bases). V was clipped by 5 bases and J by 1 base, with 8 bases between them. Germline V gene sequence: CDR1 SGHDN, CDR2 FVKESK. This CDR3 is built from 13 residues. This chain's CDR3 is CASSRRPQETQYF. The CDR3 DNA sequence: TGTGCCAGCAGCAGGAGGCCCCAAGAGACCCAGTACTTC.

The table lists this clonotype with a few counts. The chain links TRBV13 to TRBJ1-2; the D is unclear. Trimming left V 2 bases short and J 8 bases short, with 15 bases between. Looked up from germline, CDR1 is PRHDT and CDR2 is FYEKMQ (reference sequence). The CDR3 is 14 residues long. The DNA of the CDR3 is TGTGCCAGCAGCTTAACTGCATCATTGGGGGGCTACACCTTC. It codes for CASSLTASLGGYTF.

Notes on this clonotype: Just one base apart from a much larger clone, this may be a read error. The chain couples TRBV9 to TRBJ1-1; tentatively, D is TRBD1 (6 bases). The germline V gene encodes CDR1 SGDLS and CDR2 YYNGEE. Trimming took 1 base from V and 1 from J, leaving 8 bases between them. The CDR3 contains 14 residues. The CDR3 loop reads CASSVQGQNTEAFF. CDR3 nucleotide sequence: TGTGCCAGCAGCGTACAGGGACAGAACACTGAAGCTTTCTTT.

The genes are TRBV19 and TRBJ2-3; D may be TRBD1 (7 bases). From germline, CDR1 is LNHDA and CDR2 SQIVND (reference sequence). There are 17 residues in the CDR3. Trimming removed 5 bases from V and 6 bases from J, with 24 bases in between. Written as DNA, the CDR3 is TGTGCCAGTAGTCATTGGAGGGACAGTCGTCGGCCCGATACGCAGTATTTT. Protein: CASSHWRDSRRPDTQYF.

This clonotype appeared many times. The chain joins TRBV28 to TRBJ2-3; 7 bases agree with TRBD1. The CDR3 is 12 amino acids. V was clipped by 7 bases and J by 4 bases; unmatched bases: 2. The germline V gene has CDR1 MDHEN and CDR2 SYDVKM. This CDR3 is CASMGTADTQYF. CDR3 in DNA: TGTGCCAGCATGGGGACAGCAGATACGCAGTATTTT.

With respect to this clonotype: This sequence may be a read error, since a much larger clone differs from it by one base. This chain connects TRBV5-1 to TRBJ2-7; 7 bases line up with TRBD2. With 1 base clipped from V and 1 base from J, the junction kept 5 bases outside the gene matches. The V gene's germline CDR1 is SGHRS and CDR2 YFSETQ. This CDR3 has 15 residues. The CDR3 spells CASSLFQGGSYEQYF. The CDR3 nucleotides are TGCGCCAGCAGCTTGTTCCAGGGAGGGTCCTACGAGCAGTACTTC.

The chain employs TRBV13 and TRBJ2-1; perhaps TRBD2 as D (5 bases). Germline values: CDR1 PRHDT, CDR2 FYEKMQ (reference sequence). The CDR3 is 16 residues long. V was cut by 3 bases and J by 1 base, with 13 bases left in between. Here the CDR3 reads CASSLVWEFSYNEQFF. CDR3 sequence (DNA): TGTGCCAGCAGCTTGGTCTGGGAGTTTTCCTACAATGAGCAGTTCTTC.

In its sample, this clonotype was seen a few times. The rearrangement uses TRBV20-1 and TRBJ1-5; D might be TRBD1 (5 bases). The CDR3 runs to 14 residues. Per the germline V gene, CDR1 is DFQATT and CDR2 is SNEGSKA (reference sequence). V was pared by 0 bases and J by 1 base, with 7 bases between. CDR3 coding DNA: TGCAGTGCTAGAGAAGGGACGAGCAATCAGCCCCAGCATTTT. The encoded protein is CSAREGTSNQPQHF.

CDR3 nucleotide sequence: TGTGCCAGCAGTGACGAGCGGGAGAGCTACGAGCAGTACTTC. Translation gives CASSDERESYEQYF. The chain combines TRBV2 with TRBJ2-7; the match to TRBD2 covers 8 bases. Trimming removed 3 bases from V and 3 bases from J; junction bases left unmatched: 4. The CDR3 contains 14 residues. Germline V gene sequence: CDR1 SNHLY, CDR2 FYNNEI.

To note about this clonotype: Given the absence of the conserved phenylalanine or tryptophan at the CDR3 end, a read error is likely. The chain combines TRBV9 with TRBJ2-5, with TRBD1 matching over 7 bases. Germline trimming cut 4 bases from V and 1 base from J; bases unmatched to any gene: 10. Germline values: CDR1 SGDLS, CDR2 YYNGEE. This CDR3 has 16 amino acids. Here the CDR3 reads CASSTRQGNPQETQYY. Here the CDR3 DNA reads TGTGCCAGCAGCACTCGACAGGGCAACCCCCAAGAGACCCAGTACTAC.

The V and J genes are TRBV7-9 and TRBJ2-5; no clear D. V was shortened by 5 bases and J by 5 bases, with 15 bases between the two germline ends. This CDR3 has 14 amino acids. Germline lookup yields CDR1 SEHNR and CDR2 FQNEAQ (reference sequence). The DNA for the CDR3 is TGTGCCAGCAGCCCCGAGATTTCGAGGGAGACCCAGTACTTC. Translating gives CASSPEISRETQYF.

This chain joins TRBV7-9 and TRBJ2-1; 7 bases agree with TRBD1. Unmatched junction bases numbered 12, after V lost 5 bases and J lost 2 bases. This CDR3 spans 17 amino acids. CDR1 is SEHNR and CDR2 is FQNEAQ in the germline V gene (reference sequence). In nucleotides, the CDR3 is TGTGCCAGCAGCCCCCCCCCCCGGGACAGCACCTACAATGAGCAGTTCTTC. Translated: CASSPPPRDSTYNEQFF.

This clonotype was picked up a small number of times. V usage is TRBV4-2 and J usage is TRBJ1-1; D possibly corresponds to TRBD1 (5 bases). This CDR3 region has 15 residues. Trimming took 4 bases from V and 1 from J, leaving 13 bases between them. Per the germline V gene, CDR1 is LGHNA and CDR2 is YNFKEQ. The CDR3, as DNA: TGTGCCAGCAGCCCCCAGGGTGGAGAGAACACTGAAGCTTTCTTT. Translated: CASSPQGGENTEAFF.

The CDR3 spells CASSEQPPGEQYF. The CDR3 DNA reads TGTGCCAGCAGTGAACAGCCTCCTGGCGAGCAGTACTTC. This rearrangement joins TRBV2 to TRBJ2-7; unclear D gene. This CDR3 comprises 13 residues. From germline, CDR1 is SNHLY and CDR2 FYNNEI. V was shortened by 2 bases and J by 6 bases, with 11 bases between the two germline ends.

This clonotype was counted at least ten times. The chain links TRBV5-1 to TRBJ1-1, with D unresolved. Germline CDR1 SGHRS, CDR2 YFSETQ. The CDR3 totals 14 residues. With 3 bases removed from V and 4 bases from J, the gap between germline ends came to 13 bases. CDR3 sequence reads: CASSSDLWPTEAFF. The CDR3 bases are TGCGCCAGCAGCTCCGACCTCTGGCCCACTGAAGCTTTCTTT. The complete variable domain, with remaining parts taken from reference TRBV5-1 and TRBJ1-1, reads KAGVTQTPRYLIKTRGQQVTLSCSPISGHRSVSWYQQTPGQGLQFLFEYFSETQRNKGNFPGRFSGRQFSNSRSEMNVSTLELGDSALYLCASSSDLWPTEAFFGQGTRLTVV.

This clonotype has only a few counts. The rearrangement joins TRBV7-2 to TRBJ1-1; unclear D gene. Trimming took 4 bases from V and 4 from J, leaving 13 bases between them. The CDR3 extends over 14 amino acids. Germline V gives CDR1 SGHTA, CDR2 FQGNSA. The CDR3 spells CASSSRAPRTEAFF. CDR3 coding DNA: TGTGCCAGCAGCTCCCGGGCCCCCCGCACTGAAGCTTTCTTT.

This clonotype was seen at least ten times. J is TRBJ2-7 and V is TRBV12-3 or TRBV12-4, with TRBD1 as a possible D gene (6 bases). There are 13 residues in the CDR3. Trimming left V 4 bases short and J 4 bases short, with 11 bases between. The CDR3: CASSWGQIYEQYF. Written as DNA, the CDR3 is TGTGCCAGCAGTTGGGGGCAGATATACGAGCAGTACTTC.

The chain links TRBV4-1 to TRBJ1-1, with D perhaps matching TRBD1 (5 bases). The V and J ends lost 3 bases and 1 base respectively, with 15 bases between them. Germline V gene data show CDR1 as MGHRA and CDR2 as YSYEKL. There are 16 residues in the CDR3. The CDR3 protein is CASSHRVVQGNTEAFF. CDR3 in DNA: TGCGCCAGCAGCCATAGAGTAGTCCAGGGGAACACTGAAGCTTTCTTT.

This clonotype was detected only a few times. The V gene is TRBV20-1, the J gene TRBJ1-2; TRBD1 agrees at 7 bases. This CDR3 region has 15 residues. J lost 7 bases, V lost 3 bases, and 14 bases had no gene match. Germline V gene data show CDR1 as DFQATT and CDR2 as SNEGSKA (reference sequence). The CDR3 region has the DNA TGCAGTGCTAGTAACTTGTGGAGGGGGCTTCGTGGCTACACCTTC. Translated, it gives CSASNLWRGLRGYTF.

This clonotype was seen ten or more times. This chain uses TRBV28 with TRBJ2-7; weak D call: TRBD2 (6 bases). CDR1 is MDHEN and CDR2 is SYDVKM in the germline V gene. There are 12 residues in the CDR3. The CDR3 here is CASSLTGSGAVV. Written as DNA, the CDR3 is TGTGCCAGCAGTTTAACCGGGTCGGGAGCCGTAGTC.

This rearrangement joins TRBV12-3 or TRBV12-4 to TRBJ2-7; the D is unclear. The germline V and J ends were trimmed by 2 bases and 2 bases, with 7 bases remaining between them. The CDR3 is 13 residues long. The CDR3 DNA reads TGTGCCAGCAGTTTAAATACAGCCTACGAGCAGTACTTC. It yields the protein CASSLNTAYEQYF.